This TCR beta chain appears in the sequencing data of a study of response to subunit inactivated influenza vaccine. The study's findings and limits: Each seasonal influenza vaccination, the authors suggested, recruits few new T cells.

CDR3 length: 14 residues. The germline gives CDR1 SGHTA, CDR2 FQGNSA. Using its own MiXCR run on the RT-PCR reads, TCRdb lists one record per CDR3 protein. The sample includes some 600,000 distinct CDR3 sequences, around 13% seen only once; the top ten take 6% to 9.5%. As to this clonotype: Its antigen is not identified. One junction end does not reproduce the germline sequence, and a read error may be involved.

This specimen was PBMCs from blood, taken roughly 2 weeks before vaccination. The receptor's source is a man in his forties or fifties who received an inactivated influenza vaccine. J is TRBJ2-5 and V is TRBV7-2; unclear D gene. The CDR3 reads CASSVAWDQETQYF. CDR3 DNA sequence: TGTGCCAGCAGCGTAGCCTGGGATCAAGAGACCCAGTACTTC.